One sample yielded the 18 T cell receptor beta chains listed below, sequenced in a study of immune evolution from preneoplasia to lung adenocarcinoma. Assay used: immunoSEQ multiplex PCR; TCRdb lists only in-frame clones, some missing. The sample carries fewer than 8,000 clones, 75% to 85% recorded once. The sample consisted of FFPE minimally invasive lung adenocarcinoma tissue. These receptor sequences come from a person aged 65-85 years with lung adenocarcinoma.

The chain recombines TRBV2 with TRBJ1-6, with 7 bases that match TRBD1. V lost 4 bases and J lost 5; bases outside the gene matches: 5. Germline-derived CDR1 and CDR2 are SNHLY and FYNNEI. The CDR3 loop spans 15 amino acids. CDR3 coding DNA: TGTGCCAGCAGTGTGACAGGGACGAATAATTCACCCCTCCACTTT. Its protein product is CASSVTGTNNSPLHF.

The V gene is TRBV27, the J gene TRBJ2-7; the match to TRBD2 covers 8 bases. The trim removed 2 bases at V and 3 bases at J, leaving 12 bases unmatched. The CDR3 extends over 17 amino acids. CDR1 and CDR2 (germline): MNHEY, SMNVEV (reference sequence). The CDR3 DNA reads as TGTGCCAGCAGTTTAAGTCCGCCTGGGGCGGGGGGCTACGAGCAGTACTTC. Translating it yields CASSLSPPGAGGYEQYF.

The rearrangement joins TRBV5-1 to TRBJ2-3, with 8 bases that match TRBD1. Looked up from germline, CDR1 is SGHRS and CDR2 is YFSETQ. The junction had 3 bases not matched to a gene; V was cut back by 2 bases and J by 4 bases. CDR3 length: 14 residues. CDR3 in amino acids: CASSFGQGADTQYF. The CDR3 DNA follows: TGCGCCAGCAGCTTCGGACAGGGAGCAGATACGCAGTATTTT.

The rearrangement uses TRBV28 and TRBJ1-1, with 8 bases that match TRBD1. Germline V CDR1 and CDR2: MDHEN, SYDVKM. The CDR3 sequence is 14 residues long. J lost 3 bases, V lost 7 bases, and 7 bases had no gene match. The CDR3 spells CASKTGGGHTEAFF. In nucleotides, the CDR3 is TGTGCCAGCAAAACAGGGGGAGGGCACACTGAAGCTTTCTTT.

V is TRBV10-3 and J is TRBJ2-7; no reliable D call. CDR1 ENHRY and CDR2 SYGVKD come from the germline V gene. CDR3 length: 15 residues. Trimming cost V 3 bases and J 0 bases, with 12 bases left between them. The CDR3 is CAISESTSLSYEQYF. The CDR3 DNA reads TGTGCCATCAGTGAATCGACAAGTCTCTCCTACGAGCAGTACTTC.

V and J are TRBV11-2 and TRBJ2-7; perhaps TRBD2 as D (7 bases). The CDR3 is 15 residues long. Germline-derived CDR1 and CDR2 are SGHAT and FQNNGV. Trimming stripped 0 bases from V and 3 bases from J, with 12 bases between. CDR3: CASSLDGGQDYEQYF. The CDR3 nucleotides are TGTGCCAGCAGCTTAGACGGGGGGCAGGACTACGAGCAGTACTTC.

The rearrangement joins TRBV5-1 to TRBJ2-1, with TRBD2 identical over 9 bases. Germline V gene lookup returns CDR1 SGHRS and CDR2 YFSETQ. The V segment lost 5 bases and the J segment 0 bases; nucleotides outside the gene matches: 9. This CDR3 comprises 17 residues. CDR3 DNA sequence: TGCGCCAGCAGACTTAGCGGGGGCCTTAGCTCCTACAATGAGCAGTTCTTC. This translates into CASRLSGGLSSYNEQFF.

This chain's CDR3 is CASSFSGGTDTQYF. In DNA, the CDR3 is TGTGCCAGCAGCTTTTCCGGGGGGACAGATACGCAGTATTTT. The chain carries TRBV7-9 and TRBJ2-3, with 7 bases identical to TRBD2. CDR1 is SEHNR, CDR2 FQNEAQ, per germline (reference sequence). Germline trimming cut 3 bases from V and 3 bases from J; bases unmatched to any gene: 3. The CDR3 consists of 14 residues.

The chain recombines TRBV6-1 with TRBJ1-4; 11 nucleotides match TRBD1. V dropped 0 bases and J dropped 6; count of bases not matched to a gene: 3. Per the germline V gene, CDR1 is MNHNS and CDR2 is SASEGT. The CDR3 runs 16 residues. The CDR3 DNA is TGTGCCAGCAGTGAAGCGCTGGGACAGGGGGATGAAAAACTGTTTTTT. This translates into CASSEALGQGDEKLFF.

The chain joins TRBV28 to TRBJ1-6, with 8 bases identical to TRBD1. CDR3 length: 16 residues. Germline lookup yields CDR1 MDHEN and CDR2 SYDVKM. V trimming: 5 bases; J trimming: 1 base; junction bases outside the gene matches: 4. CDR3 sequence reads: CASSPWTGSYNSPLHF. DNA for the CDR3: TGTGCCAGCAGTCCATGGACAGGGTCCTATAATTCACCCCTCCACTTT. The complete variable domain, with remaining parts taken from reference TRBV28 and TRBJ1-6, reads DVKVTQSSRYLVKRTGEKVFLECVQDMDHENMFWYRQDPGLGLRLIYFSYDVKMKEKGDIPEGYSVSREKKERFSLILESASTNQTSMYLCASSPWTGSYNSPLHFGNGTRLTVT.

The chain combines TRBV18 with TRBJ1-6, with TRBD1 identical over 7 bases. V lost 6 bases, J lost 7 bases, and 9 bases stayed unmatched. The germline V gene encodes CDR1 KGHSH and CDR2 LQKENI. The CDR3 is made up of 15 amino acids. The CDR3 loop is CASSQTGPGNSPLHF. The CDR3 DNA reads as TGTGCCAGCTCCCAGACAGGGCCCGGGAATTCACCCCTCCACTTT. Full variable domain (missing parts from reference TRBV18 and TRBJ1-6): NAGVMQNPRHLVRRRGQEARLRCSPMKGHSHVYWYRQLPEEGLKFMVYLQKENIIDESGMPKERFSAEFPKEGPSILRIQQVVRGDSAAYFCASSQTGPGNSPLHFGNGTRLTVT.

The chain employs TRBV11-3 and TRBJ2-1; possible D gene TRBD2, 5 bases. The CDR3 runs to 15 residues. V gave up 1 base and J gave up 5 bases, with 12 bases separating them. Germline lookup yields CDR1 SGHNT and CDR2 YENEEA. The CDR3 is CASSLGAGVHNEQFF. The CDR3 DNA is TGTGCCAGCAGCTTAGGGGCCGGGGTCCACAATGAGCAGTTCTTC.

The chain recombines TRBV30 with TRBJ1-2; 10 positions match TRBD1. Trimming took 4 bases from V and 9 from J; bases not matched to a gene: 14. CDR1 GTSNPN and CDR2 SVGIG come from the germline V gene (reference sequence). This CDR3 region has 15 residues. The DNA of the CDR3 is TGTGCCTGGAAAGTCGTCCGACAGGGGGCAGGGAGCTACACCTTC. It codes for CAWKVVRQGAGSYTF. Based on the CDR3 plus reference TRBV30 and TRBJ1-2, the full variable domain is SQTIHQWPATLVQPVGSPLSLECTVEGTSNPNLYWYRQAAGRGLQLLFYSVGIGQISSEVPQNLSASRPQDRQFILSSKKLLLSDSGFYLCAWKVVRQGAGSYTFGSGTRLTVV.

The chain couples TRBV5-1 to TRBJ2-7; 10 nucleotides line up with TRBD2. Germline CDR1 is SGHRS and CDR2 is YFSETQ. The CDR3 length is 15 residues. The trim removed 5 bases at V and 5 bases at J, leaving 10 bases unmatched. In DNA, the CDR3 is TGCGCCAGCAGTTCCGAGACTAGCGGGTACGACGAGCAGTACTTC. Translated, it gives CASSSETSGYDEQYF.

This chain links TRBV7-2 with TRBJ2-3; TRBD2 might be the D (6 bases). The CDR3 contains 14 residues. The germline V and J ends were trimmed by 8 bases and 2 bases, with 14 bases remaining between them. CDR1 is SGHTA, CDR2 FQGNSA, per germline. CDR3 nucleotides: TGTGCCAGCCGTCGGGACTCTCACACAGATACGCAGTATTTT. Translation: CASRRDSHTDTQYF.

This clone has a handful of counts. J is TRBJ1-1 and V is TRBV7-9; D call uncertain. V dropped 2 bases and J dropped 6 bases, with 7 bases sitting between them. There are 12 residues in the CDR3. Germline CDR1 reads SEHNR; CDR2 reads FQNEAQ (reference sequence). As DNA, the CDR3 is TGTGCCAGCAGCTTAAGTTTGTCTGAAGCTTTCTTT. As protein: CASSLSLSEAFF.

V is TRBV28 and J is TRBJ2-1, with 8 bases identical to TRBD2. Germline V gene data show CDR1 as MDHEN and CDR2 as SYDVKM. The CDR3 has 14 amino acids. Germline trimming cut 6 bases from V and 2 bases from J; bases unmatched to any gene: 3. As DNA, the CDR3 is TGTGCCAGCAGCCGGGGGGGCCCCTACAATGAGCAGTTCTTC. This codes for CASSRGGPYNEQFF.

The chain links TRBV10-2 to TRBJ1-3; D gene unclear. CDR1 is WSHSY and CDR2 is SAAADI in the germline V gene. The CDR3 is made up of 15 amino acids. The V gene lost 8 bases and the J gene lost 0 bases, with 14 bases spanning the gap. CDR3 amino acids: CASREALVSGNTIYF. The DNA for the CDR3 is TGCGCCAGCCGGGAGGCTCTTGTCTCTGGAAACACCATATATTTT.